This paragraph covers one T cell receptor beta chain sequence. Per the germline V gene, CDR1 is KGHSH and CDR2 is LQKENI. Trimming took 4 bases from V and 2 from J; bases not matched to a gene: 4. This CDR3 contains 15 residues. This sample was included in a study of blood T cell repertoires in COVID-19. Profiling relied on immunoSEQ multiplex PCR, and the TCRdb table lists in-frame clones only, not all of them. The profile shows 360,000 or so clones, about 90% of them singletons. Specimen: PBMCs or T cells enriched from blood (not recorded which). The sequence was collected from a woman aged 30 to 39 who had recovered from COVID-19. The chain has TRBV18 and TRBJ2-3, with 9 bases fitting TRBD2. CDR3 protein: CASSLIAGATDTQYF. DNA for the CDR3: TGTGCCAGCTCACTCATAGCGGGAGCCACAGATACGCAGTATTTT.